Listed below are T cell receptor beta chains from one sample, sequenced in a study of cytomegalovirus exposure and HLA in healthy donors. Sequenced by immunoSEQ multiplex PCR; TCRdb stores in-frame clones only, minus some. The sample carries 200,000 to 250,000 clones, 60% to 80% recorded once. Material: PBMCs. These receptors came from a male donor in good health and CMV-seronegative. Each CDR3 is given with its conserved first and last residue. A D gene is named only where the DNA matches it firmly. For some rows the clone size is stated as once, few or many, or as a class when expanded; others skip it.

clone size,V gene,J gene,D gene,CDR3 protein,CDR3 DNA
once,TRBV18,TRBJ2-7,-,CASSPQQGSDEQYF,TGTGCCAGCTCACCACAGCAGGGTTCGGACGAGCAGTACTTC
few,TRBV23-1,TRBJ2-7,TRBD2,CASSQASSGSLYEQYF,TGCGCCAGCAGTCAGGCCTCTAGCGGGAGCTTGTACGAGCAGTACTTC
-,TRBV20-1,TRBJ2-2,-,CSASDRTELFF,TGCAGTGCCTCCGACAGGACGGAGCTGTTTTTT
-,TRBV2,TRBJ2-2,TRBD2,CASSGGGSMTGELFF,TGTGCCAGCAGTGGGGGCGGGAGTATGACCGGGGAGCTGTTTTTT
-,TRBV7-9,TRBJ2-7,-,CSSSLFSGQGFSYEQYF,TGTTCCAGCAGCTTATTTAGTGGGCAGGGATTCTCCTACGAGCAGTACTTC
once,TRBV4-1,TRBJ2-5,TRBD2,CASSQDAAGPKETQYF,TGCGCCAGCAGCCAAGATGCAGCGGGGCCTAAAGAGACCCAGTACTTC
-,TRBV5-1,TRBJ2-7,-,CASSAAGGTYEQYF,TGCGCCAGCAGCGCAGCCGGGGGAACCTACGAGCAGTACTTC
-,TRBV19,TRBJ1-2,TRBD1,CASSPRTGIYGYTF,TGTGCCAGTAGTCCCCGGACAGGGATCTATGGCTACACCTTC
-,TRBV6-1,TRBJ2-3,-,CAIKRLGHRTDTQYF,TGTGCCATAAAAAGGCTGGGACACCGCACAGATACGCAGTATTTT
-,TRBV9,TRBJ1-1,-,CARGQRAFF,TGTGCCAGGGGCCAAAGGGCTTTCTTT
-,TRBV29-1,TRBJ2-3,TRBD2,CSVVLAGSGADTQYF,TGCAGCGTTGTGTTAGCGGGGTCAGGGGCAGATACGCAGTATTTT
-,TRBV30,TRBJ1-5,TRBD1,CAWSQGANQPQHF,TGTGCCTGGAGCCAGGGGGCGAATCAGCCCCAGCATTTT
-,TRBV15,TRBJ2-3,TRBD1,CATSNNRGQRDTQYF,TGTGCCACCAGCAACAACAGGGGGCAGAGAGATACGCAGTATTTT
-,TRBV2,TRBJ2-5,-,CASSEERGGSETQYF,TGTGCCAGCAGTGAGGAACGAGGAGGTTCGGAGACCCAGTACTTC
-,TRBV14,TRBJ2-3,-,CASSYDLRDTQYF,TGTGCCAGCAGCTATGATCTCCGGGATACGCAGTATTTT
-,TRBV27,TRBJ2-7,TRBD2,CASSPRLAGDEQYF,TGTGCCAGCAGTCCCCGACTAGCGGGAGACGAGCAGTACTTC
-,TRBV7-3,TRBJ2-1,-,CASSSSVLAVEQFF,TGTGCCAGCAGCAGCTCAGTTTTAGCGGTGGAGCAGTTCTTC
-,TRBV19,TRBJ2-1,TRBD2,CASSRTSGRGNEQFF,TGTGCCAGTAGTCGGACTAGCGGGAGAGGCAATGAGCAGTTCTTC
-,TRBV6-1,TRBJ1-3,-,CASRRQGFDGNTIYF,TGTGCCAGCAGACGTCAGGGTTTTGATGGAAACACCATATATTTT
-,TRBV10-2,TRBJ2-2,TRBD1,CASSSDRAGGELFF,TGCGCCAGCAGTTCGGACAGGGCGGGCGGGGAGCTGTTTTTT
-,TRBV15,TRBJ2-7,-,CATSRGNEQYF,TGTGCCACCAGCAGAGGTAACGAGCAGTACTTC
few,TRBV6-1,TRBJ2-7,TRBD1,CATGRTGTYEQYF,TGTGCCACTGGCCGGACAGGGACCTACGAGCAGTACTTC
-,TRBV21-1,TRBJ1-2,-,CASGPLKSGTGATDGYTF,TGTGCCAGCGGGCCCCTTAAATCCGGGACAGGGGCCACCGATGGCTACACCTTC
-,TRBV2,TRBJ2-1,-,CASKQEIFSNEQFF,TGTGCCAGCAAACAGGAGATCTTCTCCAATGAGCAGTTCTTC
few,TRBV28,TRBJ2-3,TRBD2,CASSSLAGTLMGDTQYF,TGTGCCAGCAGTTCCCTAGCGGGGACCCTTATGGGCGATACGCAGTATTTT
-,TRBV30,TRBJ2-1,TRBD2,CACPAGASYNEQFF,TGTGCCTGCCCAGCGGGAGCCTCTTACAATGAGCAGTTCTTC
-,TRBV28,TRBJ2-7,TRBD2,CASSLQGLADEQYF,TGTGCCAGCAGTTTACAGGGACTAGCAGACGAGCAGTACTTC
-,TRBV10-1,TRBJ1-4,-,CASSGGATNEKLFF,TGCGCCAGCAGTGGGGGAGCAACTAATGAAAAACTGTTTTTT
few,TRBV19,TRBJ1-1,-,CASSIGGFTEAFF,TGTGCCAGTAGTATCGGGGGGTTCACTGAAGCTTTCTTT
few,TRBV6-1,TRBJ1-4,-,CASSENRSEKLFF,TGTGCCAGCAGTGAAAATCGGAGTGAAAAACTGTTTTTT
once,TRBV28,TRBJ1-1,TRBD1,CASSGSGTGNTEAFF,TGTGCCAGCAGTGGCTCCGGGACAGGGAACACTGAAGCTTTCTTT
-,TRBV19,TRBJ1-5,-,CASSIASNQPQHF,TGTGCCAGTAGTATAGCGAGCAATCAGCCCCAGCATTTT
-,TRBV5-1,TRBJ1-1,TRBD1,CASSPWGQGNTEAFF,TGCGCCAGCAGCCCATGGGGACAGGGGAACACTGAAGCTTTCTTT
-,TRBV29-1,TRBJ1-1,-,CSVLTGLNTEAFF,TGCAGCGTTTTGACAGGCCTCAACACTGAAGCTTTCTTT
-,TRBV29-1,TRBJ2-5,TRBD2,CTSWGGGETQYF,TGCACCTCCTGGGGGGGTGGAGAGACCCAGTACTTC
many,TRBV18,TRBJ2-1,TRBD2,CASSPGPLAGGYEQFF,TGTGCCAGCTCACCAGGACCACTAGCGGGAGGGTATGAGCAGTTCTTC
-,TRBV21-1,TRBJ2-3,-,CASSSLAPSTDTQYF,TGTGCCAGCAGCTCACTAGCGCCAAGCACAGATACGCAGTATTTT
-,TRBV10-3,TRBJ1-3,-,CAISEEGRSGNTIYF,TGTGCCATCAGTGAGGAGGGAAGGAGTGGAAACACCATATATTTT
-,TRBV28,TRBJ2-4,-,CASSLGQAILAKNIQYF,TGTGCCAGCAGTTTGGGTCAGGCTATTTTAGCCAAAAACATTCAGTACTTC
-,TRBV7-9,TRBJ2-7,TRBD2,CASSSGLAGGYEQYF,TGTGCCAGCAGCTCAGGACTAGCGGGAGGGTACGAGCAGTACTTC
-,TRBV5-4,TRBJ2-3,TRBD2,CASSLTSGSADTQYF,TGTGCCAGCAGCCTTACTAGCGGGAGTGCAGATACGCAGTATTTT
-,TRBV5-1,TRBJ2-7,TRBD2,CASKTSGRGLYEQYF,TGCGCCAGCAAGACTAGCGGGAGGGGACTCTACGAGCAGTACTTC
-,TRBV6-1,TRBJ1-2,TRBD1,CASSETGGRRGYTF,TGTGCCAGCAGTGAGACAGGGGGCAGACGTGGCTACACCTTC
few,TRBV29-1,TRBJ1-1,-,CSVGPQNTEAFF,TGCAGCGTGGGGCCCCAAAACACTGAAGCTTTCTTT
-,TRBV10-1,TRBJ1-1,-,CASSESRRVGTEAFF,TGCGCCAGCAGCGAGTCCCGCAGGGTGGGGACTGAAGCTTTCTTT
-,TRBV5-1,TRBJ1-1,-,CASSLEGLRGTEAFF,TGCGCCAGCAGCTTGGAAGGGTTAAGGGGCACTGAAGCTTTCTTT
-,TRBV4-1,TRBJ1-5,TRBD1,CASSQDRDRGGDQPQHF,TGCGCCAGCAGCCAAGATCGAGACAGGGGTGGGGATCAGCCCCAGCATTTT
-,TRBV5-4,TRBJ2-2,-,CAISTRGNTGELFF,TGTGCCATCTCGACTCGCGGGAACACCGGGGAGCTGTTTTTT
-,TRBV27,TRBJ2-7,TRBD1,CASSLWDRGLDEQYF,TGTGCCAGCAGTTTATGGGACAGGGGTTTGGACGAGCAGTACTTC
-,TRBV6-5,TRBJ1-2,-,CASSYSQGNYGYTF,TGTGCCAGCAGTTACTCTCAGGGGAACTATGGCTACACCTTC
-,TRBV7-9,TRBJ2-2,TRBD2,CSSSLYPSGRAGELFF,TGTTCCAGCAGCTTATACCCTAGCGGGAGGGCCGGGGAGCTGTTTTTT
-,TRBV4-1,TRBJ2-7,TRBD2,CASSQLAGGGEQYF,TGCGCCAGCAGCCAACTAGCGGGAGGGGGAGAGCAGTACTTC
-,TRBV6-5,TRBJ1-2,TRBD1,CASSYRGQNYGYTF,TGTGCCAGCAGTTACCGGGGACAGAACTATGGCTACACCTTC
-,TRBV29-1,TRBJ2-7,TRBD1,CSAGTGLHEQYF,TGCAGCGCCGGGACAGGGCTACACGAGCAGTACTTC
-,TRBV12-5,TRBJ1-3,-,CASGSIPGPSGGNTIYF,TGTGCTAGTGGTTCCATACCCGGACCCAGCGGGGGAAACACCATATATTTT
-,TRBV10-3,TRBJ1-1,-,CAISDIETVNTEAFF,TGTGCCATCAGTGATATCGAGACAGTGAACACTGAAGCTTTCTTT
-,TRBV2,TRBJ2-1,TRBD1,CASTPGGSYEQFF,TGTGCCAGCACTCCAGGGGGCAGCTATGAGCAGTTCTTC
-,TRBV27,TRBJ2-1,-,CASSKTRDNEQFF,TGTGCCAGCAGTAAGACTCGAGACAATGAGCAGTTCTTC